The clone carrying this TCR beta chain turned up a few times. This CDR3 comprises 13 residues. Losses at the gene ends were 6 bases for V and 8 bases for J; bases not matched to a gene: 7. These data belong to a study of blood T cell repertoires in COVID-19. Study-level information: The study drew acute and convalescent COVID-19 samples from the United States, Italy and Spain.

Per the study methods: Amplification with reference gene primers provided the estimates of nucleated cell counts. Only in-frame clones appear in the TCRdb table, and some are missing; sequencing was by immunoSEQ multiplex PCR. That table gives V, J and clone size, and the DNA gave D and trimming. The table has 60,000 to 95,000 clones, roughly 87% seen once. This sequence originates from a woman in her 50s with acute or convalescent COVID-19. This sequence joins TRBV12-3 or TRBV12-4 and TRBJ1-1, with 9 nucleotides matching TRBD1. Sequences were obtained from peripheral blood. The CDR3 nucleotides are TGTGCCAGCAGATCCGGGACAGGGCAGGAAGCTTTCTTT. Amino acids: CASRSGTGQEAFF.